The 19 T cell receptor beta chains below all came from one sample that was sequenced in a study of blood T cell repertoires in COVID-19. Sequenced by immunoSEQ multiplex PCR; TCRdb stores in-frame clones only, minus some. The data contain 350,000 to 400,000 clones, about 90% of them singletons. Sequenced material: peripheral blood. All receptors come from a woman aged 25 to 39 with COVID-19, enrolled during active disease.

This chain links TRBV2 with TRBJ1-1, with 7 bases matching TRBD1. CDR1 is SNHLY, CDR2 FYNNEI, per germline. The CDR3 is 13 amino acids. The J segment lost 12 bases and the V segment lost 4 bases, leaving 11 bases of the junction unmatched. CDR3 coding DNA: TGTGCCAGCAGTGTAAACACAGGGGCCGTTTCTTTCTTT. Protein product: CASSVNTGAVSFF.

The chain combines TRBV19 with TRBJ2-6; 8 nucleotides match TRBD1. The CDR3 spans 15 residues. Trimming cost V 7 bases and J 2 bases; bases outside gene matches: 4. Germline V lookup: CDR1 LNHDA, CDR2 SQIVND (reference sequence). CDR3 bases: TGTGCCAGTACCTCACAGGGGGCTGGGGCCAACGTCCTGACTTTC. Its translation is CASTSQGAGANVLTF.

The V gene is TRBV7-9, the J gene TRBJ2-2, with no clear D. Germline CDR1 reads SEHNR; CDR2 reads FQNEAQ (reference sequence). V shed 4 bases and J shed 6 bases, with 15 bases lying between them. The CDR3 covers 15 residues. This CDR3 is CASSSLSTVAGELFF. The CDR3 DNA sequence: TGTGCCAGCAGCTCCCTTTCTACCGTCGCCGGGGAGCTGTTTTTT.

DNA of the CDR3: TGTGCCAGTAGTATACGCACAGGGCGGTCACCCCTCCACTTT. It yields the protein CASSIRTGRSPLHF. The chain links TRBV19 to TRBJ1-6; possible D gene TRBD1, 6 bases. V lost 2 bases to trimming and J lost 10 bases, with 12 bases between them. Germline V gives CDR1 LNHDA, CDR2 SQIVND (reference sequence). The CDR3 spans 14 residues.

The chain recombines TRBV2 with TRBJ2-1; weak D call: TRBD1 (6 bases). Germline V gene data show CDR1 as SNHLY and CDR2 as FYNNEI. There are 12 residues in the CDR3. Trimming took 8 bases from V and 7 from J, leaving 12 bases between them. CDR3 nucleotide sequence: TGTGCCAGCCTCAGGGGACGGAATGAGCAGTTCTTC. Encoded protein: CASLRGRNEQFF. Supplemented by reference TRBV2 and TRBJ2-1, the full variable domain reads EPEVTQTPSHQVTQMGQEVILRCVPISNHLYFYWYRQILGQKVEFLVSFYNNEISEKSEIFDDQFSVERPDGSNFTLKIRSTKLEDSAMYFCASLRGRNEQFFGPGTRLTVL.

CDR3 loop: CASSQETGGSVGTNYGYTF. CDR3 sequence (DNA): TGTGCCAGCAGCCAAGAAACAGGGGGCTCAGTGGGTACTAACTATGGCTACACCTTC. This chain uses TRBV4-2 with TRBJ1-2, with TRBD1 matching over 9 bases. Germline V gives CDR1 LGHNA, CDR2 YNFKEQ. The J segment lost 0 bases and the V segment lost 0 bases, leaving 11 bases of the junction unmatched. The CDR3 totals 19 residues.

Written as DNA, the CDR3 is TGCAGTGCTAGTAACGACCGGGGTCTGGGGGGCTACACCTTC. This sequence encodes CSASNDRGLGGYTF. The V gene is TRBV20-1, the J gene TRBJ1-2, with D unresolved. This CDR3 has 14 amino acids. V shed 3 bases and J shed 8 bases, with 19 bases lying between them. The germline gives CDR1 DFQATT, CDR2 SNEGSKA (reference sequence).

The CDR3 DNA reads TGTGCCAGCAGCTTGGGGCAGGGCCGGGTTCAGCCCCAGCATTTT. This encodes CASSLGQGRVQPQHF. The chain is built from TRBV5-8 and TRBJ1-5; tentatively, D is TRBD1 (5 bases). The V end lost 0 bases, the J end lost 6 bases, and 13 bases lay between the germline ends. Germline CDR1 and CDR2: SGHTS and YDEGEE. The CDR3 contains 15 residues.

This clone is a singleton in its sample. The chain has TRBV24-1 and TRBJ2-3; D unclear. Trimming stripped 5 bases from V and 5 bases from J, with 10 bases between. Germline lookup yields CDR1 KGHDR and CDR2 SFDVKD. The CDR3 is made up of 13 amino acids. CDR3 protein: CATSVVRKDTQYF. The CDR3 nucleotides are TGTGCCACCAGTGTAGTGCGTAAAGATACGCAGTATTTT.

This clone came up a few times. The CDR3 protein is CASSFRDEKLFF. The CDR3 DNA reads as TGTGCCAGCAGCTTTCGGGATGAAAAACTGTTTTTT. V and J are TRBV5-5 and TRBJ1-4, with D unresolved. The CDR3 extends over 12 amino acids. Trimming removed 2 bases at V and 6 bases at J, with 5 bases between. From germline, CDR1 is SGHKS and CDR2 YYEKEE (reference sequence).

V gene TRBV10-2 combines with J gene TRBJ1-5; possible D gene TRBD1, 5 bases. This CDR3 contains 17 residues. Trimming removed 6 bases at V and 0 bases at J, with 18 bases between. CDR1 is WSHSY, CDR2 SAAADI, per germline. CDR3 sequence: CASSRTTRTDSNQPQHF. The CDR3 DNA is TGCGCCAGCAGCCGGACAACCCGAACCGATAGCAATCAGCCCCAGCATTTT.

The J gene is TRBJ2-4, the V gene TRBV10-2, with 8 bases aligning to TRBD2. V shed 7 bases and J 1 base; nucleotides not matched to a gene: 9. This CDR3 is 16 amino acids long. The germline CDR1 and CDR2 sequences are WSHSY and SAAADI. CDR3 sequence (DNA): TGCGCCAGCAACCCAAGAGAGCGGGGGGCCAAAAACATTCAGTACTTC. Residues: CASNPRERGAKNIQYF.

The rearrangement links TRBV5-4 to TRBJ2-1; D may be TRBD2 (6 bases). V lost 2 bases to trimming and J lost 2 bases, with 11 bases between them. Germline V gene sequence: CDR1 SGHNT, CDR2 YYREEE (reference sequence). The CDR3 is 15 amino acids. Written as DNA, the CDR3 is TGTGCCAGCAGCTTAGCGGGCCCCACCTACAATGAGCAGTTCTTC. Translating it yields CASSLAGPTYNEQFF.

CDR3 nucleotide sequence: TGTGCCAGCAGACTCGACAGACTGCCTACTGAAGCTTTCTTT. Its translation: CASRLDRLPTEAFF. The gene calls are TRBV7-2 and TRBJ1-1; perhaps TRBD1 as D (5 bases). V was trimmed by 6 bases and J by 5 bases, leaving 16 bases between them. This CDR3 region has 14 residues. Germline V gene lookup returns CDR1 SGHTA and CDR2 FQGNSA.

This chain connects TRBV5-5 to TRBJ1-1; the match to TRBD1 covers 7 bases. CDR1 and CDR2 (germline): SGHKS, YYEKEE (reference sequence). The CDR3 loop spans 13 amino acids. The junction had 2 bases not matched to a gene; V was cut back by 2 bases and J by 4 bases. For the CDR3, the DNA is TGTGCCAGCAGCTTCACAGGGGCCACTGAAGCTTTCTTT. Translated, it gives CASSFTGATEAFF.

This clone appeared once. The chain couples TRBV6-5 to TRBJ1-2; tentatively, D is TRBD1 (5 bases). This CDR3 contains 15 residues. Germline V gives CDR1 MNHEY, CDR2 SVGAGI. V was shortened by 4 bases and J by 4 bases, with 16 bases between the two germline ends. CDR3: CASSWATQGGYGYTF. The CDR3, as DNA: TGTGCCAGCAGTTGGGCCACTCAGGGAGGCTATGGCTACACCTTC.

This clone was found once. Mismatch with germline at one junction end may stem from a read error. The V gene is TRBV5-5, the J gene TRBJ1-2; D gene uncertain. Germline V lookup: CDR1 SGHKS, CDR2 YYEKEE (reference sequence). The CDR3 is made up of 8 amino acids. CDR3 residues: CASSLGVF. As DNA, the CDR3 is TGTGCCAGCAGCTTGGGAGTCTTC.

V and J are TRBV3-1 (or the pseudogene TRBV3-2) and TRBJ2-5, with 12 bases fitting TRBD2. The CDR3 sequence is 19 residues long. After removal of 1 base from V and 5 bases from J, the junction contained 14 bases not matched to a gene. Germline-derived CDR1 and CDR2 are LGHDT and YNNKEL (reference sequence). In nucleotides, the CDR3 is TGTGCCAGCAGCCAAGGGTTGATGGCTAGCGGGGGGGCCGGGGAGACCCAGTACTTC. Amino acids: CASSQGLMASGGAGETQYF.

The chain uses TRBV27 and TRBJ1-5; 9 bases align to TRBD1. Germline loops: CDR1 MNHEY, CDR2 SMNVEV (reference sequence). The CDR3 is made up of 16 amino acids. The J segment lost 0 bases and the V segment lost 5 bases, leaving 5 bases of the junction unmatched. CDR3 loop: CASSAGTGYSNQPQHF. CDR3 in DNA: TGTGCCAGCAGTGCTGGGACAGGGTATAGCAATCAGCCCCAGCATTTT.